This TCR beta chain is drawn from a study of cytomegalovirus exposure and HLA in healthy donors. CDR3 length: 15 residues. In germline, CDR1 is MGHDK, CDR2 SYGVNS. Trimming removed 1 base from V and 7 bases from J; junction bases left unmatched: 7. 13 Jbeta primers and 60 Vbeta primers were used for the PCR. The assay was immunoSEQ multiplex PCR, and TCRdb's table has in-frame clones only and misses some. The sample shows approximately 100,000 clones, about two thirds of them seen only once. The specimen sequenced was PBMCs. This TCR was sampled from a boy between 10 and 17 years old in good health and CMV-seronegative. The chain joins TRBV25-1 to TRBJ2-1, with 7 bases identical to TRBD2. CDR3 residues: CASSEWRLARNEQFF. CDR3 DNA: TGTGCCAGCAGTGAATGGCGACTAGCCAGGAATGAGCAGTTCTTC.